These T cell receptor beta chains were read from a single sample in a study of a mutant IDH1 vaccine in newly diagnosed glioma. These receptors are not linked to any known antigen. The protocol was immunoSEQ multiplex PCR, while the TCRdb copy is restricted to in-frame clones and leaves out a portion. The profile covers tens of thousands of clones, with about 84% appearing a single time and around 5.5% taken by the ten largest. The sequencing used PBMCs, collected from a glioma patient whose treatment included an IDH1 peptide vaccine. These receptors were obtained from a man aged 35-49 years with glioma. Each CDR3 is given with its conserved first and last residue. A D gene is named only where the DNA matches it firmly. Not every row has a clone size; where given, it reads once, few, many or a size class.

j_call | v_call | clone_size | d_call | cdr3_nt | cdr3_aa
TRBJ1-1 | TRBV19 | NA | NA | TGTGCCAGTAGTATACCCAGGGACCCAAGTTTGAACACTGAAGCTTTCTTT | CASSIPRDPSLNTEAFF
TRBJ1-5 | TRBV6-5 | NA | TRBD1 | TGTGCCAGCAGGGCGAGACAGGGTGGGAATAGGCCCCAGCATTTT | CASRARQGGNRPQHF
TRBJ2-1 | TRBV7-8 | NA | NA | TGTGCCAGCAGCTTAGGGAGCGAAGACTCCTACAATGAGCAGTTCTTC | CASSLGSEDSYNEQFF
TRBJ1-2 | TRBV7-9 | NA | TRBD1 | TGTGCCAGCAGCTGGGACAGGGGCCCGGATGGCTACACCTTC | CASSWDRGPDGYTF
TRBJ2-3 | TRBV7-3 | few | NA | TGTGCCAGCAGCTACCCCGGGGATACGCAGTATTTT | CASSYPGDTQYF
TRBJ1-2 | TRBV6-1 | NA | NA | TGTGCCAGCAGTGCGGGACACTCTCCCTATGGCTACACCTTC | CASSAGHSPYGYTF
TRBJ2-7 | TRBV5-4 | few | NA | TGTGCCAGCAGCTTGGGTTTGGACCCCTACTACGAGCAGTACTTC | CASSLGLDPYYEQYF
TRBJ1-3 | TRBV6-1 | NA | NA | TGTGCCAGCAGTGAACCAGGGACTGGAAACACCATATATTTT | CASSEPGTGNTIYF
TRBJ1-1 | TRBV7-9 | few | NA | TGTGCCAGCAGCTTAGGAGGGTTAGGTCCTGAAGCTTTCTTT | CASSLGGLGPEAFF
TRBJ2-7 | TRBV18 | NA | NA | TGTGCCAGCTCACGGACGAGTAGTGTCACGTACGAGCAGTACTTC | CASSRTSSVTYEQYF
TRBJ1-4 | TRBV14 | few | TRBD1 | TGTGCCAGCAGCCAAGGGCTCCGAACAGGGGGCAATGAAAAACTGTTTTTT | CASSQGLRTGGNEKLFF
TRBJ1-1 | TRBV9 | few | NA | TGTGCCAGCAGCCTAGGGGGGGCCACTGAAGCTTTCTTT | CASSLGGATEAFF
TRBJ2-7 | TRBV19 | NA | TRBD2 | TGTGCCACTGGGACTAGCGCCTACGAGCAGTACTTC | CATGTSAYEQYF
TRBJ2-7 | TRBV11-2 | NA | NA | TGTGCCAGCAGCTCCGCCTACGAGCAGTACTTC | CASSSAYEQYF
TRBJ1-2 | TRBV6-6 | NA | NA | TGTGCCAGCAGTTCGTCAAGCCCGGGGGGCTACACCTTC | CASSSSSPGGYTF
TRBJ1-1 | TRBV15 | NA | NA | TGTGCCACCAGCAGAGATTTGGGGGGCACTGAAGCTTTCTTT | CATSRDLGGTEAFF
TRBJ1-1 | TRBV2 | NA | NA | TGTGCCAGCAGTAAAGAACAGGCCCCGAACACTGAAGCTTTCTTT | CASSKEQAPNTEAFF
TRBJ1-2 | TRBV6-1 | NA | TRBD1 | TGTGCCAGCGTCCCGTCGGACAGGGCATCTTCTGGCTACACCTTC | CASVPSDRASSGYTF
TRBJ1-2 | TRBV29-1 | NA | TRBD1 | TGCAGCGTGGGACAGGACTATGGCTACACCTTC | CSVGQDYGYTF
TRBJ2-1 | TRBV7-9 | few | NA | TGTGCCAGCAGCTTAGGGGGGGTGAGCTCCTACAATGAGCAGTTCTTC | CASSLGGVSSYNEQFF
TRBJ1-5 | TRBV30 | few | NA | TGTGCCTGGAGTTCCGGGTTAGACGGGTCGGGTCAGCCCCAGCATTTT | CAWSSGLDGSGQPQHF
TRBJ2-7 | TRBV5-5 | NA | NA | TGTGCCAGCAGCAGTGGGCCATTAAAATTGGACTACGAGCAGTACTTC | CASSSGPLKLDYEQYF
TRBJ1-2 | TRBV14 | NA | TRBD1 | TGTGCCAGCAGCCGCGACAGGGTAGACTACACCTTC | CASSRDRVDYTF
TRBJ2-1 | TRBV6-1 | NA | TRBD2 | TGTGCCAGCAGTCTAGCGGGGGGGTACAATGAGCAGTTCTTC | CASSLAGGYNEQFF
TRBJ1-1 | TRBV19 | NA | NA | TGTGCCAGTAGTATGACAGTGAACACTGAAGCTTTCTTT | CASSMTVNTEAFF
TRBJ1-1 | TRBV27 | NA | TRBD1 | TGTGCCAGCAGTTTAACCTCGACAGGGCGGAGGGGCATGAACACTGAAGCTTTCTTT | CASSLTSTGRRGMNTEAFF
TRBJ1-2 | TRBV5-4 | NA | NA | TGTGCCAGCAGCTTGACCCTTCAGGGATACTATGGCTACACCTTC | CASSLTLQGYYGYTF
TRBJ2-2 | TRBV2 | NA | NA | TGTGCCAGCAGTGACGGGGGGCATGGCACCGGGGAGCTGTTTTTT | CASSDGGHGTGELFF
TRBJ2-2 | TRBV7-9 | medium-sized | NA | TGTGCCACCAGAGCAGGGGACCGGGGCGGGGAGCTGTTTTTT | CATRAGDRGGELFF
TRBJ1-2 | TRBV7-9 | NA | NA | TGTGCCAGCAGCCAAGTCGCCCGGGGACCGTCGGTTGATGGCTACACCTTC | CASSQVARGPSVDGYTF
TRBJ1-5 | TRBV30 | NA | NA | TGTGCCTGGAGTGGCCCGAACAGGCGTCAGCCCCAGCATTTT | CAWSGPNRRQPQHF
TRBJ1-4 | TRBV29-1 | NA | NA | TGCAGCGTTGGTCGGGGGGAGAATGAAAAACTGTTTTTT | CSVGRGENEKLFF
TRBJ2-6 | TRBV19 | NA | NA | TGTGCCAGTAGTCAGGGTCCGCCTGGGGCCAACGTCCTGACTTTC | CASSQGPPGANVLTF
TRBJ1-4 | TRBV5-1 | NA | NA | TGCGCCAGCAGCTCCGGGAGGACTAATGAAAAACTGTTTTTT | CASSSGRTNEKLFF
TRBJ1-2 | TRBV29-1 | NA | TRBD1 | TGCAGCGGGGGACAGGCCAACTATGGCTACACCTTC | CSGGQANYGYTF
TRBJ1-2 | TRBV30 | NA | TRBD1 | TGTGCCTGGAGTGTAGGCAGGGGGGCCTATGGCTACACCTTC | CAWSVGRGAYGYTF
TRBJ1-1 | TRBV19 | NA | NA | TGTGCCAGTAGACAACAGGGTAACACTGAAGCTTTCTTT | CASRQQGNTEAFF
TRBJ1-1 | TRBV19 | NA | NA | TGTGCCAGTAGTATAGCAAGGAACACTGAAGCTTTCTTT | CASSIARNTEAFF
TRBJ1-2 | TRBV6-1 | NA | TRBD1 | TGTGCCAGCAGTGCACCCACAGGGGGCATAAACTATGGCTACACCTTC | CASSAPTGGINYGYTF
TRBJ1-2 | TRBV5-1 | NA | NA | TGCGCCAGCAGCTTGGACCGTTCCTATGGCTACACCTTC | CASSLDRSYGYTF
TRBJ2-7 | TRBV6-5 | NA | NA | TGTGCCAGCAGTTACTCACGAAGGGGGTCCGAGCAGTACTTC | CASSYSRRGSEQYF
TRBJ1-1 | TRBV6-5 | NA | NA | TGTGCCAGCAGCTCCAGGGACACTGAAGCTTTCTTT | CASSSRDTEAFF
TRBJ2-3 | TRBV5-1 | few | TRBD2 | TGCGCCAGCAGTCCCGGGACTAGCGGCACAGATACGCAGTATTTT | CASSPGTSGTDTQYF
TRBJ2-6 | TRBV5-1 | NA | NA | TGCGCCAGCAGCTCGCAACCGACAGGTCATGGGGCCAACGTCCTGACTTTC | CASSSQPTGHGANVLTF
TRBJ2-2 | TRBV18 | NA | TRBD1 | TGTGCCAGCTCACGGGGACAGGGGAACACCGGGGAGCTGTTTTTT | CASSRGQGNTGELFF
TRBJ2-7 | TRBV5-1 | NA | NA | TGCGCCAGCAGCCCCCTGGCAGGGAGCTCCTACGAGCAGTACTTC | CASSPLAGSSYEQYF
TRBJ1-1 | TRBV4-1 | NA | NA | TGCGCCAGCAAGTCGGAGGCAGGGATGAACACTGAAGCTTTCTTT | CASKSEAGMNTEAFF
TRBJ2-2 | TRBV9 | few | TRBD1 | TGTGCCAGCAGCGTAGGAGGGGACAGGTTATCGTTCACCGGGGAGCTGTTTTTT | CASSVGGDRLSFTGELFF
TRBJ1-2 | TRBV2 | once | TRBD1 | TGTGCCAGCAGTGAGACAGGGTTGACCGGCTACACCTTC | CASSETGLTGYTF
TRBJ2-1 | TRBV5-1 | NA | TRBD2 | TGCGCCAGCAGCCCATCCCTGGCTAGCGGGAATGAGCAGTTCTTC | CASSPSLASGNEQFF
TRBJ2-5 | TRBV14 | once | NA | TGTGCCAGCAGCCAAGTGAAGTACCAAGAGACCCAGTACTTC | CASSQVKYQETQYF
TRBJ1-6 | TRBV6-5 | few | NA | TGTGCCAGCAGTTACTCCGACCGACCCCGGGATTCACCCCTCCACTTT | CASSYSDRPRDSPLHF
TRBJ1-5 | TRBV13 | NA | NA | TGTGCCAGCAGCTTTAGGGATCAGCCCCAGCATTTT | CASSFRDQPQHF
TRBJ1-2 | TRBV6-1 | NA | NA | TGTGCCAGCAGTGAAACAGAGTATGGCTACACCTTC | CASSETEYGYTF
TRBJ2-3 | TRBV5-1 | NA | TRBD2 | TGCGCCAGCACCCTAAGCGGGGGCACAGATACGCAGTATTTT | CASTLSGGTDTQYF
TRBJ2-7 | TRBV30 | NA | TRBD2 | TGTGCCTGGAGCCCTCGGGCTAGCGGGGGGCCCTCCTACGAGCAGTACTTC | CAWSPRASGGPSYEQYF
TRBJ2-7 | TRBV6-1 | NA | NA | TGTGCCAGCAGTGATCCCCTTAGCCCTCCCTACGAGCAGTACTTC | CASSDPLSPPYEQYF
TRBJ2-2 | TRBV10-2 | NA | NA | TGCGCCAGCCGACCTGCGGGGCAATTGAACACCGGGGAGCTGTTTTTT | CASRPAGQLNTGELFF
TRBJ2-3 | TRBV4-2 | NA | TRBD2 | TGTGCCAGCAGCCAAGTACTAGCGGGGGGGCCCACAGATACGCAGTATTTT | CASSQVLAGGPTDTQYF
TRBJ1-1 | TRBV30 | few | NA | TGTGCCTGGATGATGGGGGGGAGGATCACTGAAGCTTTCTTT | CAWMMGGRITEAFF